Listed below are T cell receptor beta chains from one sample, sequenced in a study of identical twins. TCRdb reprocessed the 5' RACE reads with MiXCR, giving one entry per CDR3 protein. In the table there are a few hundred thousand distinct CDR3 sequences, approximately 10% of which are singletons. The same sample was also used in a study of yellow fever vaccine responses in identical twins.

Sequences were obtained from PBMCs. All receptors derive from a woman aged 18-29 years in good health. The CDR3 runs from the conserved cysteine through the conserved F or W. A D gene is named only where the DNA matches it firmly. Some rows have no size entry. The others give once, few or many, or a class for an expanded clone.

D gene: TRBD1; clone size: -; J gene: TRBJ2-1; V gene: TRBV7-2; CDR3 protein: CASSLTVGQRFYNEQFF; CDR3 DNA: TGTGCCAGCAGCTTGACCGTGGGACAGCGATTTTACAATGAGCAGTTCTTC
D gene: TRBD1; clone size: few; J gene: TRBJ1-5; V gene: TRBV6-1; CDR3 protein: CASRPPGQANQPQHF; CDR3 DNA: TGTGCCAGCAGACCTCCGGGACAGGCCAATCAGCCCCAGCATTTT
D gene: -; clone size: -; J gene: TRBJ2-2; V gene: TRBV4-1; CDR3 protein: CASSQVHGGTGELFF; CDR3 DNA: TGCGCCAGCAGCCAAGTACATGGGGGCACCGGGGAGCTGTTTTTT
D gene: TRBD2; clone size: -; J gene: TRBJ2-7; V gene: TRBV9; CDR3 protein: CASSEGLAGDSIKFVYEQYF; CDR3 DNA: TGTGCCAGCAGCGAGGGACTAGCGGGAGATTCAATTAAGTTTGTCTACGAGCAGTACTTC
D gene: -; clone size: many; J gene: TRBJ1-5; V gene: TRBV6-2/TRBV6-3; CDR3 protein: CASSWRNQPQHF; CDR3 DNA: TGTGCCAGCAGTTGGAGAAATCAGCCCCAGCATTTT
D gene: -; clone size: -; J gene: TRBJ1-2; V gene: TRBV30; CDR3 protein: CAWSVVGRGYTF; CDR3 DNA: TGTGCCTGGAGTGTAGTGGGACGTGGCTACACCTTC
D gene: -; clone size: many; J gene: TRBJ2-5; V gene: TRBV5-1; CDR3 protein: CASSLGGEETQYF; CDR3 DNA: TGTGCCAGCAGCTTGGGCGGGGAAGAGACCCAGTACTTC
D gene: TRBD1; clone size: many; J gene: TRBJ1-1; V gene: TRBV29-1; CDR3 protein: CSVEFSRDRFELNTEAFF; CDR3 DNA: TGCAGCGTTGAATTTTCCCGGGACAGGTTTGAATTGAACACTGAAGCTTTCTTT
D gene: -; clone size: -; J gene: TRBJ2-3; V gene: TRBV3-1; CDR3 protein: CASSPDSWGADTQYF; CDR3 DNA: TGTGCCAGCAGCCCGGACAGTTGGGGAGCAGATACGCAGTATTTT
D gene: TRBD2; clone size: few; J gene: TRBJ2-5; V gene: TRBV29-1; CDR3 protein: CSVPRSGNGRETQYF; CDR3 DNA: TGCAGCGTTCCACGTAGCGGGAACGGGAGAGAGACCCAGTACTTC
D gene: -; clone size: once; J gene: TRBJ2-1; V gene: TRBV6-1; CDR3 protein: CARPSSYNEQFF; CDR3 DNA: TGTGCCAGACCGAGCTCCTACAATGAGCAGTTCTTC
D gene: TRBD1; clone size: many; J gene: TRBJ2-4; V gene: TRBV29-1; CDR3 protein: CSGQGSENIQYF; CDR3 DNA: TGCAGCGGACAGGGGAGCGAAAACATTCAGTACTTC
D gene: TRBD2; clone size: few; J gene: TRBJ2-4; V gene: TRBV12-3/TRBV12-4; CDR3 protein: CASGGGTQLAKNIQYF; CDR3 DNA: TGTGCCAGCGGGGGGGGGACCCAACTAGCCAAAAACATTCAGTACTTC
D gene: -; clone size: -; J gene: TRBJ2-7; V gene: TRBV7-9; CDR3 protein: CASSLSSGSEQYF; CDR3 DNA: TGTGCCAGCAGCTTATCCTCCGGGTCCGAGCAGTACTTC
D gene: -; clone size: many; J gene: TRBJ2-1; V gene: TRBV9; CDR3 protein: CASSAGLRSNEQFF; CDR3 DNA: TGTGCCAGCAGCGCCGGCCTCAGGAGCAATGAGCAGTTCTTC
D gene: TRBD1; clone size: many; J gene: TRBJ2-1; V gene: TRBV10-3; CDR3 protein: CAITIQGVDEQFF; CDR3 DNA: TGTGCCATCACTATACAGGGGGTCGATGAGCAGTTCTTC
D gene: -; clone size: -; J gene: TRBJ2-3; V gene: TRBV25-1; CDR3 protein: CASSQAWTATDTQYF; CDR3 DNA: TGTGCCAGCAGTCAGGCGTGGACAGCCACAGATACGCAGTATTTT
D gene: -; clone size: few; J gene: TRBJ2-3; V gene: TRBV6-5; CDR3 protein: CASSSRLVYGPDTQYF; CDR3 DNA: TGTGCCAGCAGTTCCAGACTAGTTTATGGCCCAGATACGCAGTATTTT
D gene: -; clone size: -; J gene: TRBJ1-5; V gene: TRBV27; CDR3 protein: CASSVTGGGGQPQHF; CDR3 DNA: TGTGCCAGCAGTGTGACGGGGGGTGGGGGACAGCCCCAGCATTTT
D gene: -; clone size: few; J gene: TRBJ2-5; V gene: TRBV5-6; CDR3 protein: CASALTSQGQETQYF; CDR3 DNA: TGTGCCAGCGCCCTGACGTCGCAGGGGCAAGAGACCCAGTACTTC
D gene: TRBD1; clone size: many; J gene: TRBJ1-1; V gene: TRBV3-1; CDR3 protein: CASSPDRGYPEAFF; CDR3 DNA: TGTGCCAGCAGCCCGGACAGGGGGTACCCTGAAGCTTTCTTT
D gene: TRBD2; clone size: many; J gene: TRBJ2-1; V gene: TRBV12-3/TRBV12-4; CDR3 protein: CASNPSPRLAGKSSYNEQFF; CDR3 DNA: TGTGCCAGCAACCCTTCCCCGAGACTAGCGGGCAAGAGCTCCTACAATGAGCAGTTCTTC
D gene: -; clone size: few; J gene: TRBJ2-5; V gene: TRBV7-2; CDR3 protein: CASSHLDWGPVTQYF; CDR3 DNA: TGTGCCAGCAGCCATTTAGACTGGGGCCCAGTGACCCAGTACTTC
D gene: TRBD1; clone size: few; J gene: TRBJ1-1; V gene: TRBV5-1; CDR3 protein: CASNTIDRGGTEAFF; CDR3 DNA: TGCGCCAGCAACACGATAGACAGGGGCGGCACTGAAGCTTTCTTT
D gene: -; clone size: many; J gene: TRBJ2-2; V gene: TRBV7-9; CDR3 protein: CASTDTGELFF; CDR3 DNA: TGTGCCAGCACAGACACCGGGGAGCTGTTTTTT
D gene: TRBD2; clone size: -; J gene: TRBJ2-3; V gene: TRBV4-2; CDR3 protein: CASSQGTSGTTDTQYF; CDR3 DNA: TGTGCCAGCAGCCAGGGGACTAGCGGAACCACAGATACGCAGTATTTT
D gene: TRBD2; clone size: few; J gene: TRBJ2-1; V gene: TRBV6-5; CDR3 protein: CASTLLAGVNEQFF; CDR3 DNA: TGTGCCAGCACCTTACTAGCGGGAGTAAATGAGCAGTTCTTC
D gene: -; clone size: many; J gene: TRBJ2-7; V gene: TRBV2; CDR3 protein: CASSGGTDTYEQYF; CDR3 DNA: TGTGCCAGCAGTGGGGGGACTGACACCTACGAGCAGTACTTC
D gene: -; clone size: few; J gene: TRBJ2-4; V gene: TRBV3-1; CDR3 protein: CASSETQAKNIQYF; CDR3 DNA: TGTGCCAGCTCAGAAACCCAGGCCAAAAACATTCAGTACTTC
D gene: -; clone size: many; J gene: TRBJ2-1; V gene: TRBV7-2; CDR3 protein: CASSLLGFYNEQFF; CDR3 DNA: TGTGCCAGCAGCTTACTCGGTTTTTACAATGAGCAGTTCTTC
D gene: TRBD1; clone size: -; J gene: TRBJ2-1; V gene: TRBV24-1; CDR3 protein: CATSDLRQGADNEQFF; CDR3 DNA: TGTGCCACCAGTGATTTGAGGCAGGGGGCCGACAATGAGCAGTTCTTC
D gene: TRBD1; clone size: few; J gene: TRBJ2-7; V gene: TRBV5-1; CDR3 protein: CASSAWDRGLDEQYF; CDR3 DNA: TGCGCCAGCAGCGCCTGGGACAGGGGGCTCGACGAGCAGTACTTC
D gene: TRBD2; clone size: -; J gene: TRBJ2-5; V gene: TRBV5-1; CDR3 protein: CASSPGLAGPQETQYF; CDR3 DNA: TGCGCCAGCAGCCCGGGACTAGCGGGCCCCCAAGAGACCCAGTACTTC
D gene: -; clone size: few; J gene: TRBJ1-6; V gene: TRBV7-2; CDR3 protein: CASSLRQINSPLHF; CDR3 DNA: TGTGCCAGCAGCTTAAGGCAGATTAATTCACCCCTCCACTTT
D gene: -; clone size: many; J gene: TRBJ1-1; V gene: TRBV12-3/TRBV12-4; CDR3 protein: CASSLIGGGTEAFF; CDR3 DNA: TGTGCCAGCAGTTTAATAGGGGGAGGCACTGAAGCTTTCTTT